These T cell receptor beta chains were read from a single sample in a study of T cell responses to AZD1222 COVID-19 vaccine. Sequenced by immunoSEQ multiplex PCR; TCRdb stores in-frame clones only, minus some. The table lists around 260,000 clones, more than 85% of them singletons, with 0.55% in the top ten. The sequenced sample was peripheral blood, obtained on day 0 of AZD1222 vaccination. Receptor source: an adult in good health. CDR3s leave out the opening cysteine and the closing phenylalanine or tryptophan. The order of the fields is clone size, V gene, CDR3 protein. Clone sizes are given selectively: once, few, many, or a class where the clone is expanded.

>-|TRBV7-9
ASLSLNWASYNEQF
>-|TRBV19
ASSPLDRDYYGYT
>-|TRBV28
ASIPRDHRYNEQF
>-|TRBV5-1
ASSLSPNTEAF
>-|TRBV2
ASTSYGEAGELF
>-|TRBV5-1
ASSRTGTPYEQY
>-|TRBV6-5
ASLADISTDTQY
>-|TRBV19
ASSASPRGNQPQH
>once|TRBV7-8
ASSRGGNQPQH
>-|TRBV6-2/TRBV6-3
ASSYGTPNTEAF
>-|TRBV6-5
ASRNPKNTEAF
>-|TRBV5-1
ASSLGSLNTGELF
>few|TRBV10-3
AIGGDSYEQY
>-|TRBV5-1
ASSWTSGDTQY
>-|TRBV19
ASSIFQKKGTQY
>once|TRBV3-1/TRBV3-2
ASSPRGISDTQY
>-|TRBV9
ASKGAGPYEQY
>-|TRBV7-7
ASSQDSSYNEQF
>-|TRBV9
ASSVVSPGASTEAF
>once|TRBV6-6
ASSSSGTDYEQY
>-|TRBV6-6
ASSFSGSLVTGELF
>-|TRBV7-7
ASSGGPGGEETQY
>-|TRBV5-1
ASSLAPGAAYEQY
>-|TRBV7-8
ASSRPASPLH
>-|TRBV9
ASSFRTGTEAF
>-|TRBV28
ASSGDRMLEKLF
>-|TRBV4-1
ASSQVVSLNTEAF